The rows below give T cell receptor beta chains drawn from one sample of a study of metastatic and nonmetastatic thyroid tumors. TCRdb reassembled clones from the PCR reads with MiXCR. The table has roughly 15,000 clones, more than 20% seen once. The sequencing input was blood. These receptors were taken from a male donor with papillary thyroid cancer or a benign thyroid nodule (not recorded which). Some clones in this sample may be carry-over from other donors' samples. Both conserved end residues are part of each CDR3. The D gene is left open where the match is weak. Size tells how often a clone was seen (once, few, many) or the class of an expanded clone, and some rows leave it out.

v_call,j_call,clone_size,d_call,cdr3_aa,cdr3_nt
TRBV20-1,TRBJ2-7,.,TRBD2,CSARTGLAGGSGEQYF,TGCAGTGCTAGGACCGGACTAGCGGGAGGCTCGGGCGAGCAGTACTTC
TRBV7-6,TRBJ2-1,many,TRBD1,CASSLEGTGLYNEQFF,TGTGCCAGCAGCTTAGAAGGGACAGGCCTCTACAATGAGCAGTTCTTC
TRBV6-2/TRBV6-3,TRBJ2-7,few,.,CATQTALYEQYF,TGTGCCACTCAGACAGCATTATACGAGCAGTACTTC
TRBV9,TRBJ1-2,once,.,CASSVGVSNYGYTF,TGTGCCAGCAGCGTAGGGGTCAGTAACTATGGCTACACCTTC
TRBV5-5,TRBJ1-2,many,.,CASSLAGTNYGYTF,TGTGCCAGCAGCTTGGCCGGGACAAACTATGGCTACACCTTC
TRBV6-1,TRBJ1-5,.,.,CASSKGTRPQHF,TGTGCAAGCTCCAAGGGTACACGGCCCCAGCATTTT
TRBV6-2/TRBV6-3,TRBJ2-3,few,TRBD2,CASSRGLVGDTQYF,TGTGCCAGCAGCCGAGGACTAGTGGGAGATACGCAGTATTTT
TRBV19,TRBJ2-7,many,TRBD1,CASSLGTGSIGTGYEQYF,TGTGCCAGTAGTTTGGGGACAGGGTCGATTGGGACTGGCTACGAGCAGTACTTC
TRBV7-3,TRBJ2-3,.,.,CASSSGGPGDTQYF,TGTGCCAGCAGCTCGGGCGGGCCCGGAGATACGCAGTATTTT
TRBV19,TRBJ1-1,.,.,CASSIDLGVVNTEAFF,TGTGCCAGTAGTATAGATCTGGGGGTAGTGAACACTGAAGCTTTCTTT
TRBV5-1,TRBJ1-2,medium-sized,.,CASSLADNYGYTF,TGCGCCAGCAGCTTGGCAGATAACTATGGCTACACCTTC
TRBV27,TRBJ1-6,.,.,CASRVGYSPLHF,TGTGCCAGCAGGGTCGGTTACTCACCCCTCCACTTT
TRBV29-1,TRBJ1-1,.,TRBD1,CSVRTGDTEAFF,TGCAGCGTGCGGACAGGGGACACTGAAGCTTTCTTT
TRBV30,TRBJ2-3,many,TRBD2,CATGGFSQYF,TGTGCCACGGGGGGTTTCTCGCAGTATTTT
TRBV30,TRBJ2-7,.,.,CAWTLGPSVHEQYF,TGTGCCTGGACCTTGGGCCCCTCCGTCCACGAGCAGTACTTC
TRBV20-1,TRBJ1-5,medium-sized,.,CSARDPGENQPQHF,TGCAGTGCTAGAGATCCCGGGGAGAACCAGCCCCAGCATTTT
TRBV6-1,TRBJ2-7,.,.,CASSLTGTGNYEQYF,TGTGCCAGCAGTCTCACCGGTACAGGGAACTACGAGCAGTACTTC
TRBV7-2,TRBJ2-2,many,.,CASRRGGLDTGELFF,TGTGCCAGCAGGAGGGGGGGGCTTGACACCGGGGAGCTGTTTTTT
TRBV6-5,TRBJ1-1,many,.,CASRPSGFGFPDFTEAFF,TGTGCCAGTAGACCATCAGGGTTTGGGTTCCCAGACTTCACTGAAGCTTTCTTT
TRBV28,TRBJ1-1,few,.,CASIWMFNTEAFF,TGTGCCAGCATTTGGATGTTCAACACTGAAGCTTTCTTT
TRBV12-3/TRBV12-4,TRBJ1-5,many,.,CASSLMGGSNQPQHF,TGTGCCAGCAGTTTAATGGGGGGGAGCAATCAGCCCCAGCATTTT
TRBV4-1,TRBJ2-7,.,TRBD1,CASSQVRVGQGVYEQYF,TGCGCCAGCAGCCAAGTTCGGGTGGGACAGGGGGTGTACGAGCAGTACTTC
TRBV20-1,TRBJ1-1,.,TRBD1,CSARDGTGRNTEAFF,TGCAGTGCTAGAGATGGGACAGGGAGGAACACTGAAGCTTTCTTT
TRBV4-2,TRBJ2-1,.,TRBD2,CASSRRGTSGRPLHNEQFF,TGTGCCAGCAGCCGCCGGGGGACTAGCGGGAGGCCACTCCACAATGAGCAGTTCTTC
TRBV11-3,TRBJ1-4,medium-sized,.,CASSPRPATNEKLFF,TGTGCCAGCAGCCCTCGGCCTGCAACTAATGAAAAACTGTTTTTT
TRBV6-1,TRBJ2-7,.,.,CASLDLLNYEQYF,TGTGCCAGCCTGGACCTACTTAACTACGAGCAGTACTTC
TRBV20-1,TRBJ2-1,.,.,CSASGTTTSSYNEQFF,TGCAGTGCTTCCGGGACCACCACGAGCTCCTACAATGAGCAGTTCTTC
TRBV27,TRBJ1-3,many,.,CASSSIGRLSGNTIYF,TGTGCCAGCAGTTCCATCGGCAGACTCTCTGGAAACACCATATATTTT
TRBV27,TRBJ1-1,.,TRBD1,CASSFRRDRPEAFF,TGTGCCAGCTCCTTCCGCCGGGACAGGCCCGAAGCTTTCTTT
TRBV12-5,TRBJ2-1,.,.,CASGFGLIDEQFF,TGTGCTAGTGGTTTTGGACTAATAGATGAGCAGTTCTTC
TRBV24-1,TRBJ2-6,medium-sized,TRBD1,CATSDSGVLGQGYSGANVLTF,TGTGCCACCAGTGATTCCGGGGTGTTGGGACAGGGCTACTCTGGGGCCAACGTCCTGACTTTC
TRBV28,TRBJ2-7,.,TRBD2,CASSLSLLRGGIHEQYF,TGTGCCAGCAGTTTATCCCTTCTACGGGGGGGTATCCACGAGCAGTACTTC
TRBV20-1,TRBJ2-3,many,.,CSGGSGAESTDTQYF,TGCAGTGGGGGGAGCGGAGCGGAGAGCACAGATACGCAGTATTTT
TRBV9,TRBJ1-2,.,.,CASSATMGRKGGCTF,TGTGCCAGCAGCGCTACTATGGGACGAAAGGGTGGCTGCACCTTC
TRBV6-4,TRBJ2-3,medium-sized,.,CASSDSGGTDTQYF,TGTGCCAGCAGTGACTCAGGGGGCACAGATACGCAGTATTTT
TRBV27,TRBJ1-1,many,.,CASSIEANTEAFF,TGTGCCAGCAGTATAGAGGCGAACACTGAAGCTTTCTTT
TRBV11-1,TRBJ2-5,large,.,CASSLFEYQETQYF,TGTGCCAGCAGCTTATTTGAGTACCAAGAGACCCAGTACTTC
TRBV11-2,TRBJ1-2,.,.,CASSLDPQSLRRGYTF,TGTGCCAGCAGCTTAGACCCCCAATCCCTCCGGCGTGGCTACACCTTC
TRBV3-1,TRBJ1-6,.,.,CASSQGTGDSPLHF,TGTGCCAGCAGCCAAGGAACAGGAGATTCACCCCTCCACTTT
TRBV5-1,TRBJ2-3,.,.,CASRRTQSFTDTQYF,TGCGCCAGCAGACGGACACAATCTTTCACAGATACGCAGTATTTT
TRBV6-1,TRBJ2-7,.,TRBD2,CASRDPGLESSEQYF,TGTGCCAGCAGGGATCCGGGACTAGAATCGTCCGAGCAGTACTTC